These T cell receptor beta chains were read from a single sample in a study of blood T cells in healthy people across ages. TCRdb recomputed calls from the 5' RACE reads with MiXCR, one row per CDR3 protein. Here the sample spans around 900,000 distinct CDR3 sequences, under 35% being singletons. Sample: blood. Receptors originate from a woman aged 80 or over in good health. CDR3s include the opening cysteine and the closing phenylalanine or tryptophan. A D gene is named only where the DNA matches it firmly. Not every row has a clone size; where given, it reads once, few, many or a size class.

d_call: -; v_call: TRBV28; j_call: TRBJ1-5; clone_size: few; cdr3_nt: TGTGCCAGCAGTTCTGACAGTACAAGCAATCAGCCCCAGCATTTT; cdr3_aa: CASSSDSTSNQPQHF
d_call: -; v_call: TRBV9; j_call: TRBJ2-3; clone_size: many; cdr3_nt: TGTGCCAGCAGCCCACAAGGGGATACAGATACGCAGTATTTT; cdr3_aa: CASSPQGDTDTQYF
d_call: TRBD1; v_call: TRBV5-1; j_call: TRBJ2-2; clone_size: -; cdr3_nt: TGCGCCAGCAGCTTGTTCGGACAGGGGGCGCGGACCGGGGAGCTGTTTTTT; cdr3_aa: CASSLFGQGARTGELFF
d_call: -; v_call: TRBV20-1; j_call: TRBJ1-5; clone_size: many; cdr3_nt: TGCAGTGCCAGAACAGGGTTTAGCAATCAGCCCCAGCATTTT; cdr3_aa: CSARTGFSNQPQHF
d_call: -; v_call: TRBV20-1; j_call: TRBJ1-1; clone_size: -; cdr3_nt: TGCAGTGCGCGAAGCCCAAGGGGGAACGCTGAAGCTTTCTTT; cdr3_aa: CSARSPRGNAEAFF
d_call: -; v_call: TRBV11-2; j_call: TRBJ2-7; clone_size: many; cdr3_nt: TGTGCCAGCAGCCGTGACCAGTCGAACTACGAGCAGTACTTC; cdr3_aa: CASSRDQSNYEQYF
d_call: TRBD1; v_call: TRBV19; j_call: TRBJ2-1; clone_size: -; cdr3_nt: TGTGCCACAGGGACAGTGGTTAATGAGCAGTTCTTC; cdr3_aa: CATGTVVNEQFF
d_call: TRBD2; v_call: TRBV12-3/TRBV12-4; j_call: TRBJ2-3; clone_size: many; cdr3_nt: TGTGCCAGCAGTTTATCCGGGGGGAGAGATACGCAGTATTTT; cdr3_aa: CASSLSGGRDTQYF
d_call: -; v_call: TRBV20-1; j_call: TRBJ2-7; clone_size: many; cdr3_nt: TGCAGTGGTCGGGGGCGGGCCTACGAGCAGTACTTC; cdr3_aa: CSGRGRAYEQYF
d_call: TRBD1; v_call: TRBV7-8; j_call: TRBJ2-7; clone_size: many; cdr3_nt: TGTGCCAGCAGCTTAAGGGACAGGGCTGGCGAGCAGTACTTC; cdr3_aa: CASSLRDRAGEQYF
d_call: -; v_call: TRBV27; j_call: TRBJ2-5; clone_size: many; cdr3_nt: TGTGCCAGCAGTTTAGGGCAGGGGGGTCCTCAGACCCAGTACTTC; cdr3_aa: CASSLGQGGPQTQYF
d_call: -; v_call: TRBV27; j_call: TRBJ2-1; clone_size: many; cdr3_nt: TGTGCCAGCAGTTTAGGCAGGGTAACTGAGCAGTTCTTC; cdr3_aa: CASSLGRVTEQFF
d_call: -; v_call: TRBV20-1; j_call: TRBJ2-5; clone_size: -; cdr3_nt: TGCAGTGCTCCTCCCTCGACAGGTGTCCTGGAGACCCAGTACTTC; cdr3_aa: CSAPPSTGVLETQYF
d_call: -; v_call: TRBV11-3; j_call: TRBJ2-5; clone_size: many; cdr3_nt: TGTGCCAGCAGCCCGCACAGAAAGGAGACCCAGTACTTC; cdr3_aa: CASSPHRKETQYF
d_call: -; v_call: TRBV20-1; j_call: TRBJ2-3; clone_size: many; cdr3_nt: TGCAGTGCTAGCGTCTCGAATACGCAGTATTTT; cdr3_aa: CSASVSNTQYF
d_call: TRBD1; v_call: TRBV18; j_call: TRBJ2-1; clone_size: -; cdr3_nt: TGTGCCAGCTCACCCCCAAGGACAGGGATCAACAATGAGCAGTTCTTC; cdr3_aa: CASSPPRTGINNEQFF
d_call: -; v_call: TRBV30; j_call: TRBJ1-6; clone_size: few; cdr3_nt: TGTGCCTGGAGTGTCCGGCTGGGACGGAGCTCCTATAATTCACCCCTCCACTTT; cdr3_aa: CAWSVRLGRSSYNSPLHF
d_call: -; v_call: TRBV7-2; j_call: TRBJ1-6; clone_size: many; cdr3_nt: TGTGCCAGCAGCTTAGGTTGGGCCCCAAATTCACCCCTCCACTTT; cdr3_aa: CASSLGWAPNSPLHF
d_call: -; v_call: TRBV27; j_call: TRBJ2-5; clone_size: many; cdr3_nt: TGTGCCAGCAGTTTATCTAGGGTGCTGCAAGAGACCCAGTACTTC; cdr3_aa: CASSLSRVLQETQYF
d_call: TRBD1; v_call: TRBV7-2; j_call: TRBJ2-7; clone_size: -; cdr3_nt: TGTGCCAGCAGCTTAGGGACAGGAGGAAGCCACGAGCAGTACTTC; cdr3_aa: CASSLGTGGSHEQYF
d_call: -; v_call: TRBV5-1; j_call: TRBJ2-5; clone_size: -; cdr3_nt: TGCGCCAGCAGCTTCGGTTCCGCCGGCTGGGAAGGGCAGTACTTC; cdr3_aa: CASSFGSAGWEGQYF
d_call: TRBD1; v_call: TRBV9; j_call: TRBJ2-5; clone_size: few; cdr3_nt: TGTGCCAGCAGCGTAGACGGGACAGCTCAAGAGACCCAGTACTTC; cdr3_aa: CASSVDGTAQETQYF
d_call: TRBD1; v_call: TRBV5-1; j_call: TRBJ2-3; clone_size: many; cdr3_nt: TGCGCCAGCAGCTTCAGGGGGCAGGTAGATACGCAGTATTTT; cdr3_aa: CASSFRGQVDTQYF
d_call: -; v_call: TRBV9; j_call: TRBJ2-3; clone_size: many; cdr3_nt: TGTGCCAGTCAGCGCGGCGATACGCAGTATTTT; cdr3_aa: CASQRGDTQYF
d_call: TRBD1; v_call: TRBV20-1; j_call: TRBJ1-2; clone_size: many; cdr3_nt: TGCAGTGCCCGGGACAGGGCTAACTATGGCTACACCTTC; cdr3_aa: CSARDRANYGYTF
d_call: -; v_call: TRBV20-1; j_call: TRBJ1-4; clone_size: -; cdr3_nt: TGCAGTGCTCCCTCCCTTGTGGGTCTTTTTAATGAAAAACTGTTTTTT; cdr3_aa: CSAPSLVGLFNEKLFF
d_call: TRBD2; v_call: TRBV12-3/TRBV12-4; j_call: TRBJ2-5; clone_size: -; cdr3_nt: TGTGCCAGCGGTTTGGGAGGGACGCAAGAGACCCAGTACTTC; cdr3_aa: CASGLGGTQETQYF
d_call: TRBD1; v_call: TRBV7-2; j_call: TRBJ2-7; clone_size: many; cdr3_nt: TGTGCCAGCAGCTTCGACAGGGGGCGTGGGGAGCAGTACTTC; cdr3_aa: CASSFDRGRGEQYF
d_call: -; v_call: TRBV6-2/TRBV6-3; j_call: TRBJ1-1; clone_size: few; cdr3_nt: TGTGCCAGCAGTTATCGAACAGGCTCCCGGGGAGCTTTCTTT; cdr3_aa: CASSYRTGSRGAFF
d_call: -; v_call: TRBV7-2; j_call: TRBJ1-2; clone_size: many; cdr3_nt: TGTGCCAGCAGCTCCCAGATGGGGTACTATGGCTACACCTTC; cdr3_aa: CASSSQMGYYGYTF
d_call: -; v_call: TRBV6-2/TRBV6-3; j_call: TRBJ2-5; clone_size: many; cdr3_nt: TGTGCCAGCAGTCCTTTGTGGACCCAGTACTTC; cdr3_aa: CASSPLWTQYF
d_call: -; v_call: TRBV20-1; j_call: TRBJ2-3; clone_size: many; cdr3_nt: TGCAGTGCTGCGGACCCTGTTATCCCTGGGGATACGCAGTATTTT; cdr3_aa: CSAADPVIPGDTQYF